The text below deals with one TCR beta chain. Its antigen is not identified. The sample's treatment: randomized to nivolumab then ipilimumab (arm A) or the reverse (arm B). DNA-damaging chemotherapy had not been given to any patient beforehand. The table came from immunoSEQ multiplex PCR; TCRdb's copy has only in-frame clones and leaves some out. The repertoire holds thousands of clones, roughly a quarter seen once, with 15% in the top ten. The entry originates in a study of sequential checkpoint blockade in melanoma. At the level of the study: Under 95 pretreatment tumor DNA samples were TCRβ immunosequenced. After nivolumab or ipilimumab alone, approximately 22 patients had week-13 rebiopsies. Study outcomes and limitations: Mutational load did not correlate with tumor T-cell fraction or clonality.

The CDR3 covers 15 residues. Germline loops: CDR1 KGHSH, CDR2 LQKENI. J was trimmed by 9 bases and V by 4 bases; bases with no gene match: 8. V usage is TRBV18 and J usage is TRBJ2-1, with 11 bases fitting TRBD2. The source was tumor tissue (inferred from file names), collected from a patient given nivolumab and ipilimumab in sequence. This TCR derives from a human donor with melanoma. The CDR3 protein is CASSLAGGPLSEQFF. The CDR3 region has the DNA TGTGCCAGCTCACTAGCGGGGGGGCCATTGAGTGAGCAGTTCTTC.